Each of the 27 T cell receptor beta chains below was sequenced from the same sample in a study of blood T cell repertoires in COVID-19. TCRdb keeps only in-frame clones here, not all; method: immunoSEQ multiplex PCR. The table has around 100,000 clones, roughly 80% seen once. The sequenced sample consisted of peripheral blood. The origin of the receptors is a man aged 65 to 79 with active or convalescent COVID-19.

V usage is TRBV9 and J usage is TRBJ2-1; 7 bases are a match to TRBD2. Germline-derived CDR1 and CDR2 are SGDLS and YYNGEE. V lost 1 base and J lost 4; bases outside the gene matches: 5. The CDR3 contains 15 residues. CDR3 nucleotide sequence: TGTGCCAGCAGCGTATACCTAGCGGAGTACAATGAGCAGTTCTTC. It specifies CASSVYLAEYNEQFF.

V gene TRBV6-4 combines with J gene TRBJ2-5; no reliable D call. V was pared by 0 bases and J by 7 bases, with 6 bases between. The CDR3 extends over 12 amino acids. Germline values: CDR1 MRHNA, CDR2 SNTAGT. This chain's CDR3 is CASSDSLGTQYF. DNA for the CDR3: TGTGCCAGCAGTGACTCCCTAGGGACCCAGTACTTC.

The genes are TRBV28 and TRBJ2-1, with D perhaps TRBD1 (6 bases). The CDR3 is 15 residues long. Trimming cost V 6 bases and J 8 bases, with 20 bases left between them. In germline, CDR1 is MDHEN, CDR2 SYDVKM. The CDR3 is CASRPGDFEFDEQFF. The CDR3 DNA follows: TGTGCCAGCAGACCAGGGGATTTTGAATTCGATGAGCAGTTCTTC.

The V and J genes are TRBV18 and TRBJ2-7, with D possibly TRBD2 on 6 matching bases. V was shortened by 3 bases and J by 5 bases, with 11 bases between the two germline ends. CDR3 length: 13 amino acids. Germline-derived CDR1 and CDR2 are KGHSH and LQKENI. CDR3 sequence (DNA): TGTGCCAGCTCACCGGGACTTAACGACGAGCAGTACTTC. This encodes CASSPGLNDEQYF.

This chain connects TRBV5-1 to TRBJ2-4; D might be TRBD1 (5 bases). CDR3 length: 14 amino acids. In germline, CDR1 is SGHRS, CDR2 YFSETQ. V was clipped by 1 base and J by 2 bases, with 7 bases between them. CDR3 sequence (DNA): TGCGCCAGCAGCTTGCAGGGTACCAAAAACATTCAGTACTTC. Its translation: CASSLQGTKNIQYF.

This chain links TRBV6-5 with TRBJ1-1; the match to TRBD1 covers 10 bases. V lost 6 bases to trimming and J lost 7 bases; unmatched junction nucleotides: 8. This CDR3 comprises 14 residues. Germline V lookup: CDR1 MNHEY, CDR2 SVGAGI. CDR3 bases: TGTGCCAGCAGACCCGACAGGGGGCGACTTGAAGCTTTCTTT. This codes for CASRPDRGRLEAFF.

The chain is built from TRBV19 and TRBJ1-1; tentatively, D is TRBD1 (6 bases). Germline V gene data show CDR1 as LNHDA and CDR2 as SQIVND (reference sequence). The CDR3 has 14 amino acids. The V end was cut by 3 bases, the J end by 5 bases, with 13 bases between. The CDR3 reads CASSIRAGETEAFF. In DNA form, the CDR3 reads TGTGCCAGTAGTATTAGGGCAGGGGAGACTGAAGCTTTCTTT.

This clone was detected once. The chain recombines TRBV12-3 or TRBV12-4 with TRBJ1-2, with 9 bases lining up with TRBD1. V shed 5 bases and J 6 bases; nucleotides not matched to a gene: 4. This CDR3 contains 13 residues. In DNA form, the CDR3 reads TGTGCCAGCAGTACAGGGGGCGGAAATGGCTACACCTTC. Translating it yields CASSTGGGNGYTF.

The genes are TRBV30 and TRBJ2-1; 12 bases fit TRBD2. The CDR3 runs to 15 residues. Losses at the gene ends were 5 bases for V and 7 bases for J; bases not matched to a gene: 9. CDR1 is GTSNPN and CDR2 is SVGIG in the germline V gene (reference sequence). The CDR3 sequence is CAWGPTSGRRNEQFF. The CDR3 nucleotides are TGTGCCTGGGGTCCCACTAGCGGGAGGAGGAATGAGCAGTTCTTC.

The chain has TRBV13 and TRBJ2-1; possible D gene TRBD2, 5 bases. Between the trimmed V and J ends, which lost 3 bases and 4 bases, there was a span of 10 bases. Germline V CDR1 and CDR2: PRHDT, FYEKMQ (reference sequence). There are 14 residues in the CDR3. CDR3 in amino acids: CASSLRASYNEQFF. CDR3 DNA: TGTGCCAGCAGCTTGAGGGCCTCTTACAATGAGCAGTTCTTC.

The chain joins TRBV27 to TRBJ2-1, with D maybe TRBD2 (5 bases). CDR1 is MNHEY and CDR2 is SMNVEV in the germline V gene (reference sequence). The CDR3 totals 15 residues. Trimming shortened V by 2 bases and J by 6 bases, and 14 bases separated the two germline ends. This CDR3 reads CASSLELDHRNEQFF. The CDR3 DNA sequence: TGTGCCAGCAGTTTAGAACTAGACCATCGCAATGAGCAGTTCTTC.

CDR3 sequence: CASASDAPETQYF. The CDR3, as DNA: TGTGCCAGCGCAAGCGACGCCCCAGAGACCCAGTACTTC. The V gene is TRBV18, the J gene TRBJ2-5; no definite D call. Germline values: CDR1 KGHSH, CDR2 LQKENI. Trimming removed 8 bases at V and 4 bases at J, with 14 bases between. The CDR3 sequence is 13 residues long.

This clone has more than one count but fewer than ten. The chain recombines TRBV28 with TRBJ1-4; the D is unclear. Germline assignment: CDR1 MDHEN and CDR2 SYDVKM. The V end was cut by 4 bases, the J end by 8 bases, with 8 bases between. The CDR3 has 12 residues. CDR3 loop: CASSSGKEKLFF. CDR3 in DNA: TGTGCCAGCAGTTCGGGGAAAGAAAAACTGTTTTTT. Using reference TRBV28 and TRBJ1-4 for the parts outside the CDR3, the full variable domain is DVKVTQSSRYLVKRTGEKVFLECVQDMDHENMFWYRQDPGLGLRLIYFSYDVKMKEKGDIPEGYSVSREKKERFSLILESASTNQTSMYLCASSSGKEKLFFGSGTQLSVL.

This clone appeared a few times. The CDR3 is CASSPSLLSAPGTEAFF. The CDR3 nucleotides are TGTGCCAGCTCACCTAGTCTCCTCTCGGCTCCGGGCACTGAAGCTTTCTTT. The chain joins TRBV18 to TRBJ1-1; no clear D. The V end lost 3 bases, the J end lost 4 bases, and 21 bases lay between the germline ends. The CDR3 totals 17 residues. CDR1 and CDR2 (germline): KGHSH, LQKENI.

The rearrangement links TRBV30 to TRBJ2-1; possible D gene TRBD2, 6 bases. V lost 5 bases and J 8 bases, leaving 16 bases between the germline ends. The CDR3 sequence is 13 residues long. Germline V gene sequence: CDR1 GTSNPN, CDR2 SVGIG (reference sequence). CDR3 bases: TGTGCCTGGTCTGTCGGCGGAGGGGATGAGCAGTTCTTC. It codes for CAWSVGGGDEQFF.

The chain links TRBV9 to TRBJ2-5; 9 nucleotides match TRBD2. The CDR3 totals 14 residues. V lost 4 bases and J lost 5; bases outside the gene matches: 6. Germline V lookup: CDR1 SGDLS, CDR2 YYNGEE. This chain's CDR3 is CASSSESGRETQYF. In nucleotides, the CDR3 is TGTGCCAGCAGCTCAGAGAGCGGGAGGGAGACCCAGTACTTC.

CDR3 nucleotides: TGTGCCAGCAGTTACTCCAGGGTCCAAGAGACCCAGTACTTC. Translating it yields CASSYSRVQETQYF. The chain joins TRBV6-5 to TRBJ2-5; D is possibly TRBD1 (5 bases). Trimming took 0 bases from V and 1 from J, leaving 6 bases between them. The CDR3 is 14 amino acids. The germline CDR1 and CDR2 sequences are MNHEY and SVGAGI.

This sequence joins TRBV24-1 and TRBJ1-2; 7 nucleotides line up with TRBD1. The V gene's germline CDR1 is KGHDR and CDR2 SFDVKD. Trimming at V came to 4 bases and at J to 8 bases, leaving 12 bases not matched to a gene. This CDR3 spans 15 amino acids. CDR3 residues: CATSDLGQVLNGYTF. DNA for the CDR3: TGTGCCACCAGTGACCTCGGACAGGTGCTGAACGGCTACACCTTC.

The chain recombines TRBV30 with TRBJ1-2, with D unresolved. The CDR3 contains 13 residues. CDR1 is GTSNPN, CDR2 SVGIG, per germline (reference sequence). Trimming left V 4 bases short and J 3 bases short, with 12 bases between. CDR3 in amino acids: CAWKSLSYYGYTF. In nucleotides, the CDR3 is TGTGCCTGGAAGTCGTTAAGCTACTATGGCTACACCTTC.

V usage is TRBV2 and J usage is TRBJ1-2; no definite D call. Germline V lookup: CDR1 SNHLY, CDR2 FYNNEI. V shed 3 bases and J shed 7 bases, with 15 bases lying between them. There are 14 residues in the CDR3. CDR3 in amino acids: CASSEMGTTGGYTF. In DNA form, the CDR3 reads TGTGCCAGCAGTGAGATGGGTACTACGGGTGGCTACACCTTC.

The genes are TRBV27 and TRBJ2-7, with 10 bases that match TRBD1. The length of the CDR3 is 15 residues. CDR1 MNHEY and CDR2 SMNVEV come from the germline V gene (reference sequence). Losses at the gene ends were 10 bases for V and 0 bases for J; bases not matched to a gene: 9. The CDR3 coding sequence is TGTGCCATCAGGGGGGGGACAGGGGACTCCTACGAGCAGTACTTC. Translated: CAIRGGTGDSYEQYF.

The CDR3 DNA follows: TGTGCCAGCGGGGCGCTAGGACGGCTCCAAGAGACCCAGTACTTC. It yields the protein CASGALGRLQETQYF. V usage is TRBV28 and J usage is TRBJ2-5, with D possibly TRBD1 on 5 matching bases. This CDR3 region has 15 residues. Trimming shortened V by 8 bases and J by 1 base, and 17 bases separated the two germline ends. Germline V gene sequence: CDR1 MDHEN, CDR2 SYDVKM.

V gene TRBV11-2 combines with J gene TRBJ2-2, with 11 bases matching TRBD1. V shed 6 bases and J 2 bases; nucleotides not matched to a gene: 5. The length of the CDR3 is 16 residues. Germline CDR1 and CDR2: SGHAT and FQNNGV. CDR3 protein: CASREGQGANTGELFF. Here the CDR3 DNA reads TGTGCCAGCAGAGAAGGACAGGGGGCAAACACCGGGGAGCTGTTTTTT.

The chain links TRBV18 to TRBJ1-1, with 8 bases that match TRBD1. The J segment lost 0 bases and the V segment lost 4 bases, leaving 10 bases of the junction unmatched. The CDR3 is 17 residues long. Looked up from germline, CDR1 is KGHSH and CDR2 is LQKENI. The CDR3 reads CASSLTQGVGLNTEAFF. The DNA for the CDR3 is TGTGCCAGCTCACTAACACAGGGGGTTGGGCTGAACACTGAAGCTTTCTTT. The full variable domain, completed using reference TRBV18 and TRBJ1-1, is NAGVMQNPRHLVRRRGQEARLRCSPMKGHSHVYWYRQLPEEGLKFMVYLQKENIIDESGMPKERFSAEFPKEGPSILRIQQVVRGDSAAYFCASSLTQGVGLNTEAFFGQGTRLTVV.

V usage is TRBV5-5 and J usage is TRBJ1-6, with 7 bases lining up with TRBD1. Germline assignment: CDR1 SGHKS and CDR2 YYEKEE (reference sequence). Trimming at V came to 3 bases and at J to 18 bases, leaving 6 bases not matched to a gene. This CDR3 is 11 amino acids long. The DNA for the CDR3 is TGTGCCAGCAGCTCCACAGGGGTCCCCCACTTT. Translation: CASSSTGVPHF.

The CDR3 is CAIKETGDSSYNSPLHF. In DNA form, the CDR3 reads TGTGCCATCAAGGAGACAGGGGACAGCTCCTATAATTCACCCCTCCACTTT. The chain couples TRBV10-3 to TRBJ1-6, with 8 bases fitting TRBD1. Germline CDR1 and CDR2: ENHRY and SYGVKD. The CDR3 covers 17 residues. With V trimmed by 7 bases and J by 0 bases, 8 bases remained unmatched.

The chain has TRBV11-2 and TRBJ2-1; 8 bases line up with TRBD2. The CDR3 has 15 amino acids. Germline CDR1 reads SGHAT; CDR2 reads FQNNGV. V lost 1 base to trimming and J lost 6 bases; unmatched junction nucleotides: 5. The CDR3: CASSLVAGTGNEQFF. The CDR3 DNA follows: TGTGCCAGCAGCTTAGTAGCGGGGACGGGCAATGAGCAGTTCTTC.